These 9 T cell receptor beta chains were sequenced from one sample in a study of low-dose radiotherapy and immunotherapy resistance in tumors. Alpha- and beta-chain coverage of first-strand cDNA came from TRAV- and TRBV-specific primers. With a constant-region primer and a V-primer adapter, TCRs were subjected to around 20 PCR cycles of amplification. TCRdb re-called the reads with MiXCR, one entry per CDR3 protein. In the table there are about 13,000 distinct CDR3 sequences, 60% of which are singletons. Receptors were obtained from a human donor with advanced metastatic prostate, ovarian, gallbladder or colorectal cancer (not recorded which). This table probably holds off-target reads from a library built for another chain.

The chain couples TRBV6-8 to TRBJ2-1; 10 positions match TRBD1. In germline, CDR1 is MNHGY, CDR2 SAAAGT. The CDR3 is 14 residues long. V was clipped by 5 bases and J by 7 bases; unmatched bases: 5. In nucleotides, the CDR3 is TGTGCCAGCAGTCGGGACAGGGGTACGAATGAGCAGTTCTTC. The encoded protein is CASSRDRGTNEQFF.

This clonotype was counted a few times. The chain joins TRBV6-1 to TRBJ2-5; no firm D call. Germline V lookup: CDR1 MNHNS, CDR2 SASEGT. This CDR3 is built from 11 residues. Trimming pared 6 bases from V and 2 bases from J, leaving 4 bases between. This chain's CDR3 is CASRVQETQYF. DNA for the CDR3: TGTGCCAGCAGGGTGCAAGAGACCCAGTACTTC.

The chain uses TRBV9 and TRBJ1-2; D unclear. The length of the CDR3 is 14 residues. Germline values: CDR1 SGDLS, CDR2 YYNGEE. V lost 4 bases, J lost 3 bases, and 13 bases lay in between. The CDR3 region is CASSLDTGHYGYTF. The CDR3 DNA is TGTGCCAGCAGCCTCGACACGGGCCACTATGGCTACACCTTC.

The V gene is TRBV29-1, the J gene TRBJ2-3, with D unclear. Trimming removed 7 bases at V and 2 bases at J, with 7 bases between. CDR1 and CDR2 (germline): SQVTM, ANQGSEA. This CDR3 spans 11 amino acids. The CDR3: CSAGSTDTQYF. In nucleotides, the CDR3 is TGCAGCGCCGGGTCCACAGATACGCAGTATTTT.

This clonotype was recorded only once. The chain carries TRBV12-3 or TRBV12-4 and TRBJ1-1; the D gene is possibly TRBD1 (5 bases). This CDR3 spans 14 amino acids. V lost 2 bases, J lost 4 bases, and 11 bases lay in between. The DNA of the CDR3 is TGTGCCAGCAGTTTACAGGGAATGGCCACTGAAGCTTTCTTT. It specifies CASSLQGMATEAFF.

This clonotype was seen a handful of times. CDR3 amino acids: CASTGDTNVPYEQYF. The CDR3 bases are TGTGCCAGCACAGGGGACACTAACGTTCCCTACGAGCAGTACTTC. V is TRBV28 and J is TRBJ2-7; D may be TRBD1 (6 bases). Trimming removed 7 bases from V and 2 bases from J, with 18 bases in between. This CDR3 is built from 15 residues. The germline CDR1 and CDR2 sequences are MDHEN and SYDVKM. Supplemented by reference TRBV28 and TRBJ2-7, the full variable domain reads DVKVTQSSRYLVKRTGEKVFLECVQDMDHENMFWYRQDPGLGLRLIYFSYDVKMKEKGDIPEGYSVSREKKERFSLILESASTNQTSMYLCASTGDTNVPYEQYFGPGTRLTVT.

This sequence joins TRBV6-2 or TRBV6-3 and TRBJ1-4; D unresolved. The CDR3 runs to 15 residues. V shed 6 bases and J shed 6 bases, with 17 bases lying between them. From germline, CDR1 is MNHEY and CDR2 SVGEGT. The CDR3 nucleotides read TGTGCCAGCAGGCGGCTTTCCCGTAACGATGAAAAACTGTTTTTT. Translation: CASRRLSRNDEKLFF.

The rearrangement links TRBV4-2 to TRBJ1-1, with D perhaps matching TRBD1 (5 bases). The CDR3 is made up of 14 amino acids. From germline, CDR1 is LGHNA and CDR2 YNFKEQ. The ends were cut back, 3 bases at V and 1 base at J, with 9 bases in the middle. This CDR3 is CASSQPGGNTEAFF. The CDR3 region has the DNA TGTGCCAGCAGCCAGCCGGGGGGGAACACTGAAGCTTTCTTT.

The sample holds a few counts of this clonotype. The chain has TRBV4-3 and TRBJ2-7; D is perhaps TRBD2 (7 bases). The V gene lost 0 bases and the J gene lost 4 bases, with 10 bases spanning the gap. CDR1 LGHNA and CDR2 YSLEER come from the germline V gene. The CDR3 consists of 14 residues. The CDR3 sequence: CASSQDRGAYEQYF. The CDR3, as DNA: TGCGCCAGCAGCCAAGATCGGGGGGCTTACGAGCAGTACTTC.